These 31 T cell receptor beta chains were sequenced from one sample in a study of T cell responses to AZD1222 COVID-19 vaccine. Libraries were prepared by immunoSEQ multiplex PCR; TCRdb keeps only in-frame clonotypes and omits some of them. The table lists approximately 76,000 clones, over 80% of them singletons, with roughly 4.5% in the top ten. The source material was peripheral blood, sampled on day 0 of MenACWY control vaccination. Receptors were obtained from an adult in good health.

The V call is TRBV7-2, the J call TRBJ2-1; the D gene is possibly TRBD2 (6 bases). V was shortened by 5 bases and J by 3 bases, with 11 bases between the two germline ends. Germline V gene lookup returns CDR1 SGHTA and CDR2 FQGNSA. The CDR3 runs to 14 residues. CDR3 sequence reads: CASSPRGDYNEQFF. The DNA for the CDR3 is TGTGCCAGCAGCCCCCGCGGGGACTACAATGAGCAGTTCTTC.

The chain has TRBV3-1 (or the pseudogene TRBV3-2) and TRBJ2-1, with 10 positions matching TRBD1. The V gene end was trimmed by 5 bases and the J gene end by 6 bases; junction bases not matched to a gene: 7. The CDR3 is 15 amino acids. Germline-derived CDR1 and CDR2 are LGHDT and YNNKEL (reference sequence). The CDR3 DNA reads TGTGCCAGCAGCTTCCCAGGGACAGGGGTCAATGAGCAGTTCTTC. Its translation is CASSFPGTGVNEQFF.

This clone was seen more than once but under ten times. The chain combines TRBV6-5 with TRBJ2-5, with no clear D. V shed 11 bases and J shed 5 bases, with 12 bases lying between them. Germline CDR1 and CDR2: MNHEY and SVGAGI. The CDR3 has 11 amino acids. CDR3 loop: CASGNGETQYF. CDR3 nucleotides: TGTGCCTCTGGTAACGGGGAGACCCAGTACTTC.

The chain is built from TRBV11-2 and TRBJ1-1; a possible D gene is TRBD1 (5 bases). This CDR3 contains 15 residues. The V gene lost 0 bases and the J gene lost 2 bases, with 10 bases spanning the gap. In germline, CDR1 is SGHAT, CDR2 FQNNGV. The CDR3 DNA follows: TGTGCCAGCAGCTTAGATGGGGGTGCTAACACTGAAGCTTTCTTT. Residues: CASSLDGGANTEAFF. The full variable domain, completed using reference TRBV11-2 and TRBJ1-1, is EAGVAQSPRYKIIEKRQSVAFWCNPISGHATLYWYQQILGQGPKLLIQFQNNGVVDDSQLPKDRFSAERLKGVDSTLKIQPAKLEDSAVYLCASSLDGGANTEAFFGQGTRLTVV.

This clone was found a few times. The V call is TRBV28, the J call TRBJ1-6; D not resolved. The CDR3 runs 15 residues. Trimming removed 6 bases at V and 5 bases at J, with 14 bases between. The germline CDR1 and CDR2 sequences are MDHEN and SYDVKM. CDR3 sequence: CASSIPIINNSPLHF. The CDR3, as DNA: TGTGCCAGCAGCATTCCGATAATAAATAATTCACCCCTCCACTTT.

This clone was recorded once. The chain couples TRBV7-8 to TRBJ2-4; perhaps D is TRBD1 or TRBD2 (5 bases each). The CDR3 consists of 15 residues. Germline lookup yields CDR1 SGHVS and CDR2 FQNEAQ. V lost 3 bases to trimming and J lost 6 bases, with 15 bases between them. The CDR3 loop is CASSLSTGGGNIQYF. The CDR3 nucleotides are TGTGCCAGCAGCTTGTCCACAGGAGGAGGAAACATTCAGTACTTC.

The chain links TRBV11-2 to TRBJ2-2; D possibly matches TRBD1 or TRBD2 (5 bases each). CDR1 is SGHAT and CDR2 is FQNNGV in the germline V gene. The length of the CDR3 is 15 residues. The V gene lost 5 bases and the J gene lost 4 bases, with 14 bases spanning the gap. For the CDR3, the DNA is TGTGCCAGCAGCGGCGAGGGGTCGGGCACCGGGGAGCTGTTTTTT. Protein product: CASSGEGSGTGELFF.

The V and J genes are TRBV9 and TRBJ2-2, with 7 bases identical to TRBD1. CDR3 length: 14 residues. Trimming removed 2 bases from V and 9 bases from J; junction bases left unmatched: 7. CDR1 is SGDLS and CDR2 is YYNGEE in the germline V gene. CDR3 sequence (DNA): TGTGCCAGCAGCGTGGGGACAGCGCCAAGGGAGCTGTTTTTT. This codes for CASSVGTAPRELFF.

V is TRBV3-1 (or the pseudogene TRBV3-2) and J is TRBJ1-2; D not resolved. Trimming took off 4 bases at V and 7 bases at J, with 13 bases between the two ends. CDR1 is LGHDT, CDR2 YNNKEL, per germline (reference sequence). CDR3 size: 13 residues. CDR3 sequence reads: CASSLLLSRGYTF. DNA of the CDR3: TGTGCCAGCAGCCTTCTCCTTAGTCGTGGCTACACCTTC.

The rearrangement links TRBV19 to TRBJ2-5; 10 bases are a match to TRBD1. J gave up 5 bases and V 3 bases, and 6 bases lay outside the gene matches. The CDR3 is made up of 15 amino acids. Germline lookup yields CDR1 LNHDA and CDR2 SQIVND (reference sequence). The CDR3 nucleotides are TGTGCCAGTAGTATTGGGGACAGGGGTATGGAGACCCAGTACTTC. Encoded protein: CASSIGDRGMETQYF.

V gene TRBV21-1 combines with J gene TRBJ1-2; the DNA was not compared with TRBD1, the D call given in the table. TRBV21-1 is a pseudogene. The CDR3 has 14 residues. CDR3 loop: CASSKGTGNYGYTF. In DNA, the CDR3 is TGTGCCAGCAGCAAAGGAACAGGTAACTATGGCTACACCTTC.

The rearrangement links TRBV19 to TRBJ2-1; 9 positions agree with TRBD2. The trim removed 6 bases at V and 12 bases at J, leaving 9 bases unmatched. This CDR3 spans 13 amino acids. The germline CDR1 and CDR2 sequences are LNHDA and SQIVND (reference sequence). CDR3 in amino acids: CASSPLAGGLQFF. CDR3 DNA: TGTGCCAGTAGCCCTCTGGCGGGAGGGCTGCAGTTCTTC. The full variable domain, its missing parts supplied by reference TRBV19 and TRBJ2-1, is DGGITQSPKYLFRKEGQNVTLSCEQNLNHDAMYWYRQDPGQGLRLIYYSQIVNDFQKGDIAEGYSVSREKKESFPLTVTSAQKNPTAFYLCASSPLAGGLQFFGPGTRLTVL.

In its sample, this clone was seen once. V and J are TRBV29-1 and TRBJ2-5, with D possibly matching TRBD1 (6 bases). CDR3 size: 13 residues. Trimming stripped 4 bases from V and 4 bases from J, with 13 bases between. Germline V lookup: CDR1 SQVTM, CDR2 ANQGSEA. The CDR3 bases are TGCAGCGTTGGGCAGGGGATTGTAGAGACCCAGTACTTC. Its protein product is CSVGQGIVETQYF.

The genes are TRBV11-2 and TRBJ2-2; D gene ambiguous. This CDR3 comprises 13 residues. Per germline, CDR1 SGHAT and CDR2 FQNNGV. Trimming left V 3 bases short and J 6 bases short, with 8 bases between. The CDR3 DNA sequence: TGTGCCAGCAGCTTCTCGGTTCCCGGGGAGCTGTTTTTT. Protein product: CASSFSVPGELFF.

The chain links TRBV5-1 to TRBJ2-1, with TRBD2 matching over 8 bases. The J segment lost 5 bases and the V segment lost 4 bases, leaving 11 bases of the junction unmatched. The CDR3 is 16 residues long. CDR1 SGHRS and CDR2 YFSETQ come from the germline V gene. CDR3 DNA: TGCGCCAGCAGCGCCCTTTCTAGCGGGTCTCACAATGAGCAGTTCTTC. Its protein product is CASSALSSGSHNEQFF. The whole variable domain, filled in from reference TRBV5-1 and TRBJ2-1, reads KAGVTQTPRYLIKTRGQQVTLSCSPISGHRSVSWYQQTPGQGLQFLFEYFSETQRNKGNFPGRFSGRQFSNSRSEMNVSTLELGDSALYLCASSALSSGSHNEQFFGPGTRLTVL.

The rearrangement uses TRBV6-5 and TRBJ1-1, with TRBD1 identical over 9 bases. V lost 6 bases and J lost 3; bases outside the gene matches: 5. This CDR3 has 14 residues. Germline V gene lookup returns CDR1 MNHEY and CDR2 SVGAGI. The CDR3 sequence is CASRAGDRDTEAFF. CDR3 nucleotide sequence: TGTGCCAGCAGGGCCGGGGACAGGGACACTGAAGCTTTCTTT.

The chain has TRBV11-2 and TRBJ2-1; 10 bases line up with TRBD2. The germline CDR1 and CDR2 sequences are SGHAT and FQNNGV. The CDR3 has 17 residues. The V and J ends lost 5 bases and 4 bases, in that order; junction bases with no gene match: 11. CDR3 bases: TGTGCCAGCAGCCCGAGGGGCGGGACTAGCGCTTACAATGAGCAGTTCTTC. It codes for CASSPRGGTSAYNEQFF.

Comment on this clone: Compared with germline, one end of the junction differs, possibly owing to a read error. The CDR3 protein is CATSDPSGLGRDTQYF. CDR3 nucleotide sequence: TGTGCCACCAGTGACCCTAGCGGCCTCGGGAGAGATACGCAATATTTT. This chain joins TRBV24-1 and TRBJ2-3; 7 bases are shared with TRBD2. The germline V gene encodes CDR1 KGHDR and CDR2 SFDVKD. CDR3 length: 16 amino acids.

The chain carries TRBV21-1 and TRBJ1-5; the table assigns TRBD1, which was not confirmed against the DNA. TRBV21-1 is listed as a pseudogene. The CDR3 covers 15 residues. The CDR3 nucleotides are TGTGCCAGCAGCAAAGGAGGGGGACACGGTCAGCCCCAGCATTTT. Translating gives CASSKGGGHGQPQHF.

The J gene is TRBJ1-3, the V gene TRBV19; no firm D call. The germline V gene has CDR1 LNHDA and CDR2 SQIVND (reference sequence). Trimming took 2 bases from V and 0 from J, leaving 8 bases between them. The CDR3 has 15 residues. CDR3 DNA sequence: TGTGCCAGTAGTATAACGGTCCTCTCTGGAAACACCATATATTTT. Its translation is CASSITVLSGNTIYF.

The chain has TRBV7-9 and TRBJ1-5; D perhaps matches TRBD1 (5 bases). V was shortened by 3 bases and J by 7 bases, with 19 bases between the two germline ends. Germline lookup yields CDR1 SEHNR and CDR2 FQNEAQ (reference sequence). CDR3 length: 16 amino acids. For the CDR3, the DNA is TGTGCCAGCAGCTTCGGGGATTTGGGGCAGGGCCAGCCCCAGCATTTT. Protein sequence: CASSFGDLGQGQPQHF.

The V call is TRBV19, the J call TRBJ2-3; D could derive from TRBD1 or TRBD2 (5 bases each). From germline, CDR1 is LNHDA and CDR2 SQIVND (reference sequence). Trimming removed 5 bases from V and 7 bases from J, with 13 bases in between. CDR3 length equals 13 residues. The CDR3 DNA sequence: TGTGCCAGTAGTTTACCACGGGGCAATACGCAGTATTTT. Protein: CASSLPRGNTQYF. The full variable domain, completed using reference TRBV19 and TRBJ2-3, is DGGITQSPKYLFRKEGQNVTLSCEQNLNHDAMYWYRQDPGQGLRLIYYSQIVNDFQKGDIAEGYSVSREKKESFPLTVTSAQKNPTAFYLCASSLPRGNTQYFGPGTRLTVL.

J is TRBJ1-1 and V is TRBV3-1 (or the pseudogene TRBV3-2); the D gene is possibly TRBD1 (5 bases). CDR3 length: 14 residues. CDR1 LGHDT and CDR2 YNNKEL come from the germline V gene (reference sequence). The V end lost 2 bases, the J end lost 1 base, and 8 bases lay between the germline ends. The DNA of the CDR3 is TGTGCCAGCAGCCAATGGGGGACGAACACTGAAGCTTTCTTT. It codes for CASSQWGTNTEAFF.

The chain couples TRBV29-1 to TRBJ2-3; TRBD2 might be the D (7 bases). The germline V gene encodes CDR1 SQVTM and CDR2 ANQGSEA. The CDR3 contains 13 residues. The ends were cut back, 6 bases at V and 5 bases at J, with 15 bases in the middle. The CDR3 loop reads CSVEGGAGDTQYF. The CDR3 DNA follows: TGCAGCGTCGAGGGGGGGGCGGGAGATACGCAGTATTTT.

This chain joins TRBV18 and TRBJ2-7; possible D gene TRBD1, 7 bases. Per the germline V gene, CDR1 is KGHSH and CDR2 is LQKENI. The CDR3 has 14 residues. Trimming shortened V by 3 bases and J by 3 bases, and 12 bases separated the two germline ends. CDR3 sequence: CASSPWQGGYEQYF. CDR3 nucleotides: TGTGCCAGCTCACCCTGGCAGGGGGGCTACGAGCAGTACTTC. The variable domain in full, completed from reference TRBV18 and TRBJ2-7, reads NAGVMQNPRHLVRRRGQEARLRCSPMKGHSHVYWYRQLPEEGLKFMVYLQKENIIDESGMPKERFSAEFPKEGPSILRIQQVVRGDSAAYFCASSPWQGGYEQYFGPGTRLTVT.

The chain employs TRBV6-2 or TRBV6-3 and TRBJ2-2; D may be TRBD2 (6 bases). The V end was cut by 5 bases, the J end by 7 bases, with 17 bases between. The germline CDR1 and CDR2 sequences are MNHEY and SVGEGT. CDR3 size: 15 residues. DNA for the CDR3: TGTGCCAGCAGTGGCCTGACGGGAGCCTTCGGGGAGCTGTTTTTT. It codes for CASSGLTGAFGELFF.

Written as DNA, the CDR3 is TGTGCCAGCAGAACAGGGGGAGACGACTATGGCTACACCTTC. This sequence encodes CASRTGGDDYGYTF. The chain carries TRBV28 and TRBJ1-2, with 8 bases fitting TRBD1. The CDR3 sequence is 14 residues long. The V segment lost 6 bases and the J segment 3 bases; nucleotides outside the gene matches: 6. Germline V gene data show CDR1 as MDHEN and CDR2 as SYDVKM.

This clone was seen a handful of times. The rearrangement joins TRBV28 to TRBJ1-5; no definite D call. From germline, CDR1 is MDHEN and CDR2 SYDVKM. This CDR3 has 14 residues. Trimming pared 3 bases from V and 3 bases from J, leaving 9 bases between. DNA for the CDR3: TGTGCCAGCAGTTTTGCTTCCACCAATCAGCCCCAGCATTTT. Its translation is CASSFASTNQPQHF. Supplemented by reference TRBV28 and TRBJ1-5, the full variable domain reads DVKVTQSSRYLVKRTGEKVFLECVQDMDHENMFWYRQDPGLGLRLIYFSYDVKMKEKGDIPEGYSVSREKKERFSLILESASTNQTSMYLCASSFASTNQPQHFGDGTRLSIL.

The chain employs TRBV7-2 and TRBJ2-2; 8 nucleotides match TRBD2. Germline V gene sequence: CDR1 SGHTA, CDR2 FQGNSA. The CDR3 length is 17 residues. V was pared by 5 bases and J by 5 bases, with 13 bases of the junction left unmatched. The CDR3 coding sequence is TGTGCCAGCAGCCCAAGACTAGCGCGAATAGGGACCGGGGAGCTGTTTTTT. Translated, it gives CASSPRLARIGTGELFF.

This chain connects TRBV14 to TRBJ2-3; the D is unclear. In germline, CDR1 is SGHDN, CDR2 FVKESK. Trimming removed 0 bases at V and 7 bases at J, with 5 bases between. The CDR3 consists of 12 residues. The CDR3 region is CASSQERHTQYF. In DNA, the CDR3 is TGTGCCAGCAGCCAAGAACGCCATACGCAGTATTTT.

This clone was detected once. The chain couples TRBV3-1 (or the pseudogene TRBV3-2) to TRBJ2-2; D is unresolved. Germline CDR1 LGHDT, CDR2 YNNKEL (reference sequence). The CDR3 is 15 residues long. V shed 3 bases and J shed 2 bases, with 10 bases lying between them. CDR3 sequence (DNA): TGTGCCAGCAGCCATCGTCGAGGAAACACCGGGGAGCTGTTTTTT. Translation: CASSHRRGNTGELFF.